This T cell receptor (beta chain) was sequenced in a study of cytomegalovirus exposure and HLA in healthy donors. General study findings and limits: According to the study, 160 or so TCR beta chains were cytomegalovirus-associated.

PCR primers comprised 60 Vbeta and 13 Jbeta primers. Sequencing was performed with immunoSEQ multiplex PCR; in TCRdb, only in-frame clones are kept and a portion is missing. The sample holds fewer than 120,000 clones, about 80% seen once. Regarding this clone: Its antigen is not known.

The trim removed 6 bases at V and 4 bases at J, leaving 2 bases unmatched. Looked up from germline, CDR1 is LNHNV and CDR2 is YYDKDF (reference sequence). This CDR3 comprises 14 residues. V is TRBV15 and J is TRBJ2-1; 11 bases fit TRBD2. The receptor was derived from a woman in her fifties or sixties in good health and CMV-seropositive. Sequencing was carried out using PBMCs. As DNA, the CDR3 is TGTGCCACCAGGAGACTAGCGGGATACAATGAGCAGTTCTTC. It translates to CATRRLAGYNEQFF.